This T cell receptor (beta chain) came from a study of blood T cell repertoires in COVID-19. Donors were grouped by their self-reported clinical history. Method: immunoSEQ multiplex PCR; TCRdb's copy keeps in-frame clones and lacks some. Here the sample spans under 350,000 clones, approximately 86% being singletons. V lost 4 bases to trimming and J lost 5 bases; unmatched junction nucleotides: 8. Germline V lookup: CDR1 SGHNT, CDR2 YYREEE (reference sequence). The CDR3 runs 14 residues. The genes are TRBV5-4 and TRBJ2-5, with TRBD1 identical over 7 bases. Sequencing was done on a sample of PBMCs or T cells enriched from blood (not recorded which). The receptor comes from a woman in her thirties or forties with acute COVID-19. The CDR3 reads CASSPTGLRETQYF. The DNA for the CDR3 is TGTGCCAGCAGCCCGACAGGGTTGAGGGAGACCCAGTACTTC.